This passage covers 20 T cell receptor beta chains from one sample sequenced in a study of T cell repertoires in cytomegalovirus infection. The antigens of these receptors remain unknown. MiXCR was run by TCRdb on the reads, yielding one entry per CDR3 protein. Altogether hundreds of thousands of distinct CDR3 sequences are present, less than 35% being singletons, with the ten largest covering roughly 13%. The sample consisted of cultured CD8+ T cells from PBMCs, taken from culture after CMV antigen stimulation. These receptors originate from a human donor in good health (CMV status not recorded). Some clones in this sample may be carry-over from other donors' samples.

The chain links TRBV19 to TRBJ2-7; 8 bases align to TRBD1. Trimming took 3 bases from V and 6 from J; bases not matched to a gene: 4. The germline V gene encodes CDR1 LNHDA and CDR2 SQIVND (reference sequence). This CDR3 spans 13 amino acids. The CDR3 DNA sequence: TGTGCCAGTAGTATCGGACAGGGTAGCGAGCAGTACGTC. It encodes CASSIGQGSEQYV.

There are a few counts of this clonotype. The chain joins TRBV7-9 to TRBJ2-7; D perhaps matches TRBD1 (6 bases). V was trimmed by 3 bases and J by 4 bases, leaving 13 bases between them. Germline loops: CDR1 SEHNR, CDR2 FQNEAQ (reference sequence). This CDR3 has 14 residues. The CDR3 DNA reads TGTGCCAGCAGCTTTTCGTTGGGACAATACGAGCAGTACTTC. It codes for CASSFSLGQYEQYF.

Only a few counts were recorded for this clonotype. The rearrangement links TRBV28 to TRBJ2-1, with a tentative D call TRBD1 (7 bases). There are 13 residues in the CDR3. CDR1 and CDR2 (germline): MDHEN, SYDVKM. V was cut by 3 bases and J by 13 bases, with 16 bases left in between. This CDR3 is CASSLAKQGTQFF. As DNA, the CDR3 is TGTGCCAGCAGTTTGGCCAAACAGGGGACTCAGTTCTTC.

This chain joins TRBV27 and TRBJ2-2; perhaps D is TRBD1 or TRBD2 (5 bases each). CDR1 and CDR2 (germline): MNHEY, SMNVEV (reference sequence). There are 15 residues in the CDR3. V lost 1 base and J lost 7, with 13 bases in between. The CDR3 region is CASSLLGTPSGELFF. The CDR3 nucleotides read TGTGCCAGCAGTTTATTAGGGACCCCAAGCGGGGAGCTGTTTTTT.

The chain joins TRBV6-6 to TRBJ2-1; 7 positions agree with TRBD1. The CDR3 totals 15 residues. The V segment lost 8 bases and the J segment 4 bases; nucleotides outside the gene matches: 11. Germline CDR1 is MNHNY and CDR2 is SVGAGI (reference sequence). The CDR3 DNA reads TGTGCCAGCGAACAGCCGGGACAGTTGTACAATGAGCAGTTCTTC. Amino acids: CASEQPGQLYNEQFF.

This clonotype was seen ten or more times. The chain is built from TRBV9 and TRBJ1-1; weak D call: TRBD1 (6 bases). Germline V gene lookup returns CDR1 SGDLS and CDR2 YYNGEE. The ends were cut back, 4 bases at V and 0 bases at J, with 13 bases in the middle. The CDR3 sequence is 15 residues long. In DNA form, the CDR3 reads TGTGCCAGCAGCAGTGGGGGGGGCATGAACACTGAAGCTTTCTTT. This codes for CASSSGGGMNTEAFF. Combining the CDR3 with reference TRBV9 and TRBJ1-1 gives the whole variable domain DSGVTQTPKHLITATGQRVTLRCSPRSGDLSVYWYQQSLDQGLQFLIQYYNGEERAKGNILERFSAQQFPDLHSELNLSSLELGDSALYFCASSSGGGMNTEAFFGQGTRLTVV.

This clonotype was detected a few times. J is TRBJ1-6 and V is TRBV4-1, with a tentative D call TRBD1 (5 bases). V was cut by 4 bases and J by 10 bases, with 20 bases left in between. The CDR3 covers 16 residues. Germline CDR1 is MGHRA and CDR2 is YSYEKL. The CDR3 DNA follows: TGCGCCAGCAGCCTACTAATGGGACCAAAAGAGTCACCCCTCCACTTT. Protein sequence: CASSLLMGPKESPLHF.

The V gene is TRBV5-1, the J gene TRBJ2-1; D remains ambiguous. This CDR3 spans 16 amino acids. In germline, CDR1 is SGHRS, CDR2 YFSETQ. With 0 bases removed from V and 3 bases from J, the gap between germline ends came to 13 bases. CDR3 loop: CASSLGPGVFYNEQFF. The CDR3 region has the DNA TGCGCCAGCAGCTTGGGTCCAGGAGTATTCTACAATGAGCAGTTCTTC. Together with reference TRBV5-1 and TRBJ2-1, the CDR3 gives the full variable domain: KAGVTQTPRYLIKTRGQQVTLSCSPISGHRSVSWYQQTPGQGLQFLFEYFSETQRNKGNFPGRFSGRQFSNSRSEMNVSTLELGDSALYLCASSLGPGVFYNEQFFGPGTRLTVL.

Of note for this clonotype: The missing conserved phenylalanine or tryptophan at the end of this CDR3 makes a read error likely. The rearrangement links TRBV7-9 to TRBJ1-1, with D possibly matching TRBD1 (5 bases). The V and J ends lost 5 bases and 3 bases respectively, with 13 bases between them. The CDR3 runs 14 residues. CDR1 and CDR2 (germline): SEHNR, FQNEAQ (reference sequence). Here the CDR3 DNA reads TGTGCCAGCAGCCCTACGGGGGGGGACACTGAAGCTTTCCTT. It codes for CASSPTGGDTEAFL.

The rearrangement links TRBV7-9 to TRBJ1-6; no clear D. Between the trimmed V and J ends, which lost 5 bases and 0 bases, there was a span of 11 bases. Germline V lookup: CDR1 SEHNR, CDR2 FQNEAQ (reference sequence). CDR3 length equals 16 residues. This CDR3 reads CASSPQTSSYNSPLHF. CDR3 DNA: TGTGCCAGCAGCCCACAGACAAGCTCCTATAATTCACCCCTCCACTTT.

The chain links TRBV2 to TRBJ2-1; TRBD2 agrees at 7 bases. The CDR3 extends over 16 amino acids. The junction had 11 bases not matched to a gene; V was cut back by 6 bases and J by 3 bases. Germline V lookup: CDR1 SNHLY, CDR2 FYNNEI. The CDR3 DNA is TGTGCCAGCAGCGACTCGGTCGCGGGGGACTACAATGAGCAGTTCTTC. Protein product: CASSDSVAGDYNEQFF.

The CDR3 here is CASSPGHGLNSPLHF. The CDR3 DNA is TGTGCCAGTAGTCCGGGACATGGGCTCAATTCACCCCTCCACTTT. This chain links TRBV19 with TRBJ1-6; weak D call: TRBD1 (6 bases). This CDR3 comprises 15 residues. Germline lookup yields CDR1 LNHDA and CDR2 SQIVND (reference sequence). Trimming took off 5 bases at V and 7 bases at J, with 15 bases between the two ends.

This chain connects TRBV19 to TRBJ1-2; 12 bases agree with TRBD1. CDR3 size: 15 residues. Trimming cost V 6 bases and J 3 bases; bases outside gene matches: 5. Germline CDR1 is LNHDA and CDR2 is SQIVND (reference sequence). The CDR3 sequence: CASSVGTGGHYGYTF. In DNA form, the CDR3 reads TGTGCCAGTAGCGTCGGGACAGGGGGCCACTATGGCTACACCTTC.

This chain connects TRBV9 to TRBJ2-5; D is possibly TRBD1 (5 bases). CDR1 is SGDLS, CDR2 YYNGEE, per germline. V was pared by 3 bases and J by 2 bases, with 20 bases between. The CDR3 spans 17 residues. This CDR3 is CASSGLLQAEYQETQYF. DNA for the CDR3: TGTGCCAGCAGCGGTCTACTACAGGCCGAGTATCAAGAGACCCAGTACTTC.

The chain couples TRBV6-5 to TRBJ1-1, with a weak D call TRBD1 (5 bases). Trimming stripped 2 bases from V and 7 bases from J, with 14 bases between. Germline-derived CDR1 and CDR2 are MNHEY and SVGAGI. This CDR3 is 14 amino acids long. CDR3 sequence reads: CASSYRGSTREAFF. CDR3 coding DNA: TGTGCCAGCAGTTACCGGGGCTCAACACGTGAAGCTTTCTTT.

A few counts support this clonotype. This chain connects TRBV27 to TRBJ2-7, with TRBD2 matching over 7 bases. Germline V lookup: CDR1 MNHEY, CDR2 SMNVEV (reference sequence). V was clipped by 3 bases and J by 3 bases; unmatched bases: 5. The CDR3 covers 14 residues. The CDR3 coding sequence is TGTGCCAGCAGTTTGGGGGGGGTTGACTACGAGCAGTACTTC. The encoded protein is CASSLGGVDYEQYF.

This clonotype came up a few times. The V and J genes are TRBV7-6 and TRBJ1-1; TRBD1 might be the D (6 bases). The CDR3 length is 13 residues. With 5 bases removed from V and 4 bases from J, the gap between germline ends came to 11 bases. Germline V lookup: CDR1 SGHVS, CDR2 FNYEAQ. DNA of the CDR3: TGTGCCAGCAGCGATACAGGGCTCACTGAAGCTTTCTTT. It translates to CASSDTGLTEAFF.

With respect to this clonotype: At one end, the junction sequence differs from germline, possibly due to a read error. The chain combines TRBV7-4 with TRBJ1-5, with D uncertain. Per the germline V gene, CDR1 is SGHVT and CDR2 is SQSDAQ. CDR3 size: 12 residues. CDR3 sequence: CVSSLIGQPQHF. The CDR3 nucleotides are TGTGTCAGCAGCCTGATAGGGCAGCCCCAGCATTTT.

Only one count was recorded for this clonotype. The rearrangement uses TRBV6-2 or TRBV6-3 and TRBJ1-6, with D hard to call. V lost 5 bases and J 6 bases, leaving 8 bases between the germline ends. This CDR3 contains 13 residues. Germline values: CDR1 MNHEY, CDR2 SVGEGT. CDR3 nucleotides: TGTGCCAGCAGTCAAGGGATTAATTCACCCCTCCACTTT. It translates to CASSQGINSPLHF.

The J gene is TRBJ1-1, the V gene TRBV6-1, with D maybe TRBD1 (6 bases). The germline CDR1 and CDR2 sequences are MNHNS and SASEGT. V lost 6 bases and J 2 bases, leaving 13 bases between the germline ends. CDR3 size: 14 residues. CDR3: CASRVRGPNTEAFF. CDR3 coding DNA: TGTGCCAGCAGAGTCAGGGGCCCCAACACTGAAGCTTTCTTT.